These 24 T cell receptor beta chains were sequenced from one sample in a study of cytomegalovirus exposure and HLA in healthy donors. PCR employed 60 Vbeta and 13 Jbeta primers. Libraries were prepared by immunoSEQ multiplex PCR; TCRdb keeps only in-frame clonotypes and omits some of them. The table includes about 180,000 clones, 76% detected once. The material sequenced was PBMCs. The receptors originated from a woman in her twenties or thirties in good health and CMV-seropositive.

There are a few counts of this clone. V is TRBV7-2 and J is TRBJ2-6, with 12 bases identical to TRBD2. V lost 5 bases to trimming and J lost 0 bases; unmatched junction nucleotides: 8. CDR1 is SGHTA and CDR2 is FQGNSA in the germline V gene. The CDR3 spans 19 residues. CDR3 protein: CASSLQSTSGGSGANVLTF. CDR3 sequence (DNA): TGTGCCAGCAGCCTCCAATCGACTAGCGGGGGCTCTGGGGCCAACGTCCTGACTTTC. Full variable domain (outside the CDR3, taken from reference TRBV7-2 and TRBJ2-6): GAGVSQSPSNKVTEKGKDVELRCDPISGHTALYWYRQSLGQGLEFLIYFQGNSAPDKSGLPSDRFSAERTGGSVSTLTIQRTQQEDSAVYLCASSLQSTSGGSGANVLTFGAGSRLTVL.

The chain links TRBV7-2 to TRBJ1-5; 10 bases line up with TRBD1. Trimming cost V 6 bases and J 1 base; bases outside gene matches: 3. This CDR3 is 15 amino acids long. Looked up from germline, CDR1 is SGHTA and CDR2 is FQGNSA. CDR3 nucleotides: TGTGCCAGCAGACGACAGGGGGCAAGCAATCAGCCCCAGCATTTT. As protein: CASRRQGASNQPQHF.

The rearrangement joins TRBV7-3 to TRBJ2-1, with 15 bases aligning to TRBD2. Trimming took 2 bases from V and 0 from J; bases not matched to a gene: 2. The CDR3 length is 18 residues. The germline V gene encodes CDR1 SGHTA and CDR2 FQGTGA. Written as DNA, the CDR3 is TGTGCCAGCAGCTTAGGGACTAGCGGGGGGAGCTCCTACAATGAGCAGTTCTTC. This sequence encodes CASSLGTSGGSSYNEQFF. The full variable domain, its missing parts supplied by reference TRBV7-3 and TRBJ2-1, is GAGVSQTPSNKVTEKGKYVELRCDPISGHTALYWYRQSLGQGPEFLIYFQGTGAADDSGLPNDRFFAVRPEGSVSTLKIQRTERGDSAVYLCASSLGTSGGSSYNEQFFGPGTRLTVL.

This clone has a handful of counts. The gene calls are TRBV5-1 and TRBJ2-1; 7 bases map to TRBD2. Losses at the gene ends were 3 bases for V and 6 bases for J; bases not matched to a gene: 9. This CDR3 comprises 15 residues. Germline lookup yields CDR1 SGHRS and CDR2 YFSETQ. CDR3 loop: CASSSNSAGTNEQFF. DNA for the CDR3: TGCGCCAGCAGCTCCAACTCAGCGGGAACCAATGAGCAGTTCTTC.

The rearrangement links TRBV18 to TRBJ2-5; the D is unclear. V dropped 6 bases and J dropped 1 base, with 9 bases sitting between them. Per the germline V gene, CDR1 is KGHSH and CDR2 is LQKENI. The CDR3 is 13 residues long. CDR3 coding DNA: TGTGCCAGCTCCCGCGCCGTCCAAGAGACCCAGTACTTC. Residues: CASSRAVQETQYF.

The V call is TRBV5-5, the J call TRBJ2-3; the D is unclear. Looked up from germline, CDR1 is SGHKS and CDR2 is YYEKEE (reference sequence). Trimming took 4 bases from V and 3 from J, leaving 9 bases between them. The CDR3 sequence is 13 residues long. Here the CDR3 reads CASSVIETDTQYF. In DNA, the CDR3 is TGTGCCAGCAGCGTTATAGAGACAGATACGCAGTATTTT.

The chain couples TRBV4-1 to TRBJ2-5; 7 bases match TRBD2. The DNA matches TRBJ2-7 better at its end, which makes the J call doubtful. This CDR3 comprises 17 residues. Germline V gene data show CDR1 as MGHRA and CDR2 as YSYEKL. This chain's CDR3 is CASSQVTTGGRYYEQYF. Here the CDR3 DNA reads TGCGCCAGCAGCCAAGTCACCACGGGGGGTAGATATTACGAGCAGTACTTC.

The genes are TRBV18 and TRBJ1-5; D is possibly TRBD1 (6 bases). Between the trimmed V and J ends, which lost 4 bases and 7 bases, there was a span of 14 bases. The CDR3 sequence is 14 residues long. Germline CDR1 and CDR2: KGHSH and LQKENI. The CDR3 loop reads CASSQGGMDQPQHF. CDR3 sequence (DNA): TGTGCCAGCTCACAGGGGGGGATGGACCAGCCCCAGCATTTT.

The J gene is TRBJ2-2, the V gene TRBV6-1; TRBD1 is a possible D gene (7 bases). V was clipped by 7 bases and J by 8 bases, with 14 bases between them. CDR1 and CDR2 (germline): MNHNS, SASEGT. The CDR3 spans 13 residues. The CDR3 protein is CASTEGAIGELFF. The DNA for the CDR3 is TGTGCCAGCACGGAGGGGGCCATAGGGGAGCTGTTTTTT.

The sample holds one count of this clone. The chain joins TRBV6-5 to TRBJ1-3, with 10 bases that match TRBD1. CDR3 length: 15 amino acids. V trimming: 5 bases; J trimming: 4 bases; junction bases outside the gene matches: 5. Germline CDR1 reads MNHEY; CDR2 reads SVGAGI. The CDR3 DNA is TGTGCCAGCAGTCAGACAGGGGGCCGAGGAAACACCATATATTTT. Translation gives CASSQTGGRGNTIYF.

This chain joins TRBV5-1 and TRBJ2-2, with TRBD1 matching 10 bases. Germline V gives CDR1 SGHRS, CDR2 YFSETQ. The length of the CDR3 is 16 residues. Trimming took 5 bases from V and 1 from J; bases not matched to a gene: 5. The CDR3 bases are TGCGCCAGCAGGGAAAGGACAGGGGGGAACACCGGGGAGCTGTTTTTT. Its protein product is CASRERTGGNTGELFF.

The CDR3 DNA follows: TGTGCCACCAGCGCCCCGTGGGACAGGGGGCGGACCGGGGAGCTGTTTTTT. Its translation is CATSAPWDRGRTGELFF. The chain uses TRBV15 and TRBJ2-2; 12 nucleotides match TRBD1. V dropped 5 bases and J dropped 5; count of bases not matched to a gene: 9. This CDR3 contains 17 residues. CDR1 is LNHNV and CDR2 is YYDKDF in the germline V gene (reference sequence).

The V and J genes are TRBV27 and TRBJ2-1; 12 nucleotides line up with TRBD2. Germline CDR1 and CDR2: MNHEY and SMNVEV (reference sequence). The CDR3 spans 15 residues. J gave up 2 bases and V 5 bases, and 1 base lay outside the gene matches. CDR3 sequence (DNA): TGTGCCAGCAGTCTAGCGGGGGGGGCCTACAATGAGCAGTTCTTC. This gives the protein CASSLAGGAYNEQFF.

Comments on this clone: Germline is not matched at one junction end, which may reflect a read error. The sample contains more than one DNA sequence encoding this CDR3. V usage is TRBV4-1 and J usage is TRBJ2-7, with 8 bases identical to TRBD1. This CDR3 contains 14 residues. Germline CDR1 is MGHRA and CDR2 is YSYEKL. CDR3 residues: CASSQTGAAYEQYF. In DNA, the CDR3 is TGCGCCAGCAGCCAGACAGGGGCTGCCTATGAGCAGTACTTC.

This CDR3 reads CASSLWGDTEAFF. The CDR3 DNA sequence: TGTGCCAGCAGTTTATGGGGCGACACTGAAGCTTTCTTT. The V call is TRBV27, the J call TRBJ1-1; maybe TRBD1 (5 bases). The germline V and J ends were trimmed by 1 base and 3 bases, with 6 bases remaining between them. The V gene's germline CDR1 is MNHEY and CDR2 SMNVEV (reference sequence). The length of the CDR3 is 13 residues.

The rearrangement joins TRBV19 to TRBJ2-7; D gene unclear. The germline V gene has CDR1 LNHDA and CDR2 SQIVND (reference sequence). Between the trimmed V and J ends, which lost 2 bases and 0 bases, there was a span of 11 bases. CDR3 length: 15 residues. CDR3 residues: CASSIRLTRSYEQYF. In nucleotides, the CDR3 is TGTGCCAGTAGTATACGACTGACGCGCTCCTACGAGCAGTACTTC.

The chain uses TRBV4-1 and TRBJ1-4, with 7 bases identical to TRBD1. Germline values: CDR1 MGHRA, CDR2 YSYEKL. This CDR3 has 16 amino acids. After removal of 4 bases from V and 4 bases from J, the junction contained 9 bases not matched to a gene. The CDR3 protein is CASSRITGEINEKLFF. The DNA for the CDR3 is TGCGCCAGCAGCCGAATCACAGGGGAGATTAATGAAAAACTGTTTTTT.

This clone was recorded a few times. The rearrangement joins TRBV23-1 to TRBJ2-7, with a tentative D call TRBD2 (5 bases). TRBV23-1 is recorded as an ORF, its role being uncertain. CDR3 length: 16 residues. Trimming stripped 2 bases from V and 0 bases from J, with 14 bases between. The CDR3 nucleotides read TGCGCCAGCAGTCAAGAAGAGGGTTTCAACTCCTACGAGCAGTACTTC. It yields the protein CASSQEEGFNSYEQYF.

This clone was picked up a small number of times. V and J are TRBV4-2 and TRBJ2-7; 9 bases map to TRBD1. The CDR3 consists of 15 residues. The J segment lost 3 bases and the V segment lost 4 bases, leaving 7 bases of the junction unmatched. Germline V lookup: CDR1 LGHNA, CDR2 YNFKEQ. The CDR3 protein is CASSPPGTGSYEQYF. The CDR3, as DNA: TGTGCCAGCAGCCCCCCCGGGACAGGGAGCTACGAGCAGTACTTC.

This chain links TRBV7-2 with TRBJ1-2, with D tentatively TRBD1 (5 bases). Germline V gene sequence: CDR1 SGHTA, CDR2 FQGNSA. The length of the CDR3 is 13 residues. V lost 3 bases to trimming and J lost 2 bases, with 7 bases between them. The CDR3, as DNA: TGTGCCAGCAGCTTCCGGGGGAACTATGGCTACACCTTC. It encodes CASSFRGNYGYTF.

This clone appeared a single time. The gene calls are TRBV7-2 and TRBJ1-2, with D maybe TRBD1 (6 bases). There are 15 residues in the CDR3. Trimming removed 2 bases from V and 7 bases from J, with 17 bases in between. Germline V CDR1 and CDR2: SGHTA, FQGNSA. The CDR3 sequence: CASSLRSRGGLGYTF. The CDR3 bases are TGTGCCAGCAGCTTACGTTCCAGGGGCGGTCTTGGCTACACCTTC.

The gene calls are TRBV28 and TRBJ1-6; TRBD1 is a possible D gene (6 bases). The ends were cut back, 7 bases at V and 4 bases at J, with 14 bases in the middle. The germline CDR1 and CDR2 sequences are MDHEN and SYDVKM. The CDR3 spans 15 residues. CDR3 residues: CASTGRQGYNSPLHF. The CDR3 DNA sequence: TGTGCCAGCACCGGTCGGCAGGGGTATAATTCACCCCTCCACTTT.

The rearrangement uses TRBV7-2 and TRBJ2-5; 10 bases align to TRBD1. This CDR3 is 16 amino acids long. In germline, CDR1 is SGHTA, CDR2 FQGNSA. V lost 0 bases and J lost 4; bases outside the gene matches: 5. CDR3 amino acids: CASSLATGGARETQYF. For the CDR3, the DNA is TGTGCCAGCAGCTTAGCGACAGGGGGCGCGCGAGAGACCCAGTACTTC.

The V and J genes are TRBV19 and TRBJ1-5, with D maybe TRBD1 (5 bases). The V end was cut by 5 bases, the J end by 4 bases, with 12 bases between. Germline-derived CDR1 and CDR2 are LNHDA and SQIVND (reference sequence). There are 14 residues in the CDR3. The CDR3 spells CASSSTGPNQPQHF. The CDR3 DNA sequence: TGTGCCAGTAGTTCAACAGGACCGAATCAGCCCCAGCATTTT.